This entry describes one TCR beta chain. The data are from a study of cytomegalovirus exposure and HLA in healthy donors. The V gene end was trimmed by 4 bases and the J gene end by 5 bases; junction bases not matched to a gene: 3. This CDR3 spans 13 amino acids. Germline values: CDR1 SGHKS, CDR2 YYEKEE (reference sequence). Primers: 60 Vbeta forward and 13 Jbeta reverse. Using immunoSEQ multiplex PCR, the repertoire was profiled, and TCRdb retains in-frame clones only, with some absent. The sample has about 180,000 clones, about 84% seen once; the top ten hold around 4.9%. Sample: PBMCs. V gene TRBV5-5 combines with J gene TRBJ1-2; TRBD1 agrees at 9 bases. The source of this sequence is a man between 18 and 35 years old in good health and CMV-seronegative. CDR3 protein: CASSGTGLYGYTF. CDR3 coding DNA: TGTGCCAGCAGCGGGACAGGGTTATATGGCTACACCTTC.